This TCR beta chain appears in the sequencing data of a study of CXCR3-negative and CXCR3-positive naive CD8 T cells. Whole-study findings and limits: Hydrophobicity of TRB CDR3s was greater in CXCR3-positive naive cells than in CXCR3-negative naive cells.

UMI-labeled TRB cDNA libraries were prepared by 5' RACE. With the 5' RACE reads reprocessed, TCRdb shows one record per CDR3 protein and no DNA. The sample holds 50,000 to 65,000 distinct CDR3 sequences. About this clonotype itself: The antigen remains undetermined.

The CDR3 contains 17 residues. The specimen was naive CXCR3+ CD8+ T cells from blood. Subset noted: CD45RO-CCR7+CD27+CD95- naive CD8+ T cells expressing CXCR3 (TNR3+). The chain combines TRBV21-1 with TRBJ1-6; TCRdb designates TRBD1, a call that cannot be tested without DNA. TRBV21-1 constitutes a pseudogene. The receptor was isolated from a human donor in good health. Some clones in this sample may be carry-over from other donors' samples. This chain's CDR3 is CASSTSRQGVRNSPLHF.